The TCR beta chain described here comes from a study of shared clonotypes between healthy human individuals. On the study more broadly: The cohort comprised a couple of women and a few men. Their ages spanned 18 to 49 years.

Concerning this clone: What it binds is unknown.

Naive CD8 cells, CD45RO-negative and positively selected for CCR7, excluded terminally differentiated effector memory CD45RA+ cells. The germline V and J ends were trimmed by 0 bases and 5 bases, with 7 bases remaining between them. There are 13 residues in the CDR3. Germline CDR1 is SGDLS and CDR2 is YYNGEE. Study-wide results and limits: A generally larger estimated richness was seen in naive subsets than in memory subsets. The expectation was that sequencing depth would affect clonotype sharing among donors.

The repertoire was sequenced with immunoSEQ multiplex PCR; TCRdb's copy has only in-frame clones and lacks some. The sample includes some 2 million clones, about 94% of them seen just once. The receptor's source is a man between 18 and 29 years old in good health. The rearrangement uses TRBV9 and TRBJ2-3, with D hard to call. Sequenced sample: naive CD8+ T cells sorted from blood. CDR3: CASSVESGDTQYF. The DNA for the CDR3 is TGTGCCAGCAGCGTAGAGTCTGGAGATACGCAGTATTTT.